Below are 3 T cell receptor beta chains sequenced from a single sample in a study of T cells after posttransplantation cyclophosphamide. Profiled with immunoSEQ multiplex PCR; TCRdb holds only in-frame clones, not every one. The sample records about 5,500 clones, roughly 98% being singletons. Sequencing was done on a sample of memory CD4+ T cells sorted from PBMCs. Every receptor here comes from a man aged 40-50 years in good health, CMV-negative, and a related stem cell transplant donor.

This clone was picked up one time. The chain has TRBV18 and TRBJ1-2; TRBD1 aligns across 9 bases. The CDR3 has 14 residues. The junction had 5 bases not matched to a gene; V was cut back by 6 bases and J by 3 bases. Germline V gene lookup returns CDR1 KGHSH and CDR2 LQKENI. CDR3 loop: CASSGQGADYGYTF. CDR3 DNA sequence: TGTGCCAGCTCGGGACAGGGCGCTGACTATGGCTACACCTTC.

This clone came up once. V gene TRBV5-1 combines with J gene TRBJ2-5, with a tentative D call TRBD1 (5 bases). TRBJ2-7 matches the DNA end more closely, so the J call is doubtful. The CDR3 runs 15 residues. In germline, CDR1 is SGHRS, CDR2 YFSETQ. CDR3 residues: CASSLAPGPSYEQYF. CDR3 bases: TGCGCCAGCAGCTTGGCCCCAGGGCCTTCCTACGAGCAGTACTTC.

This chain links TRBV6-1 with TRBJ2-7; 7 bases fit TRBD1. From germline, CDR1 is MNHNS and CDR2 SASEGT. V shed 6 bases, J shed 4 bases, and the junction held 9 bases outside the gene matches. This CDR3 region has 14 residues. In nucleotides, the CDR3 is TGTGCCAGCAGGCCGGGACAGACGTGGTACGAGCAGTACTTC. Amino acid sequence: CASRPGQTWYEQYF.